Below are 28 T cell receptor beta chains sequenced from a single sample in a study of cytomegalovirus exposure and HLA in healthy donors. The PCR was carried out with 60 Vbeta primers and 13 Jbeta primers. Sequenced by immunoSEQ multiplex PCR; TCRdb stores in-frame clones only, minus some. The repertoire has some 200,000 clones, 76% of them found once; the top ten carry approximately 0.6%. The sample taken for sequencing was PBMCs. These receptor sequences come from a man aged 18 to 30 in good health and CMV-seronegative.

The gene calls are TRBV15 and TRBJ1-1, with 8 bases matching TRBD1. Trimming at V came to 1 base and at J to 7 bases, leaving 11 bases not matched to a gene. The germline gives CDR1 LNHNV, CDR2 YYDKDF (reference sequence). This CDR3 has 16 residues. DNA for the CDR3: TGTGCCACCAGCAGAGGTAGACAGGGGAGGTTCGGTGAAGCTTTCTTT. It yields the protein CATSRGRQGRFGEAFF.

Note on this clone: The same CDR3 can be traced to other DNA sequences in this sample. The V gene is TRBV5-1, the J gene TRBJ2-5; perhaps TRBD1 as D (5 bases). The germline V gene has CDR1 SGHRS and CDR2 YFSETQ. Trimming removed 0 bases at V and 2 bases at J, with 5 bases between. The CDR3 consists of 13 residues. In DNA, the CDR3 is TGCGCCAGCAGCTTGGGACAGCAAGAGACCCAGTACTTC. It is translated as CASSLGQQETQYF.

The V gene is TRBV30, the J gene TRBJ2-1, with TRBD2 identical over 13 bases. With 4 bases clipped from V and 10 bases from J, the junction kept 10 bases outside the gene matches. The CDR3 runs to 15 residues. Germline V CDR1 and CDR2: GTSNPN, SVGIG (reference sequence). Written as DNA, the CDR3 is TGTGCCTGGACTTGGACTAGCGGGAGAACTCAAGAGCAGTTCTTC. This translates into CAWTWTSGRTQEQFF.

This sequence joins TRBV6-1 and TRBJ1-5; TRBD1 aligns across 8 bases. Unmatched junction bases numbered 5, after V lost 4 bases and J lost 6 bases. Germline lookup yields CDR1 MNHNS and CDR2 SASEGT. The CDR3 has 14 amino acids. CDR3 amino acids: CASSVDRAGQPQHF. CDR3 DNA sequence: TGTGCCAGCAGTGTGGACAGGGCAGGTCAGCCCCAGCATTTT.

The V and J genes are TRBV9 and TRBJ1-1; D is unclear. The CDR3 contains 12 residues. CDR1 and CDR2 from the germline V gene are SGDLS and YYNGEE. Trimming took 3 bases from V and 7 from J, leaving 10 bases between them. CDR3 loop: CASSAGVGEAFF. In DNA, the CDR3 is TGTGCCAGCAGCGCCGGAGTCGGTGAAGCTTTCTTT.

This sequence joins TRBV6-1 and TRBJ2-2; 7 nucleotides align to TRBD1. The V segment lost 7 bases and the J segment 6 bases; nucleotides outside the gene matches: 8. Looked up from germline, CDR1 is MNHNS and CDR2 is SASEGT. The CDR3 is made up of 14 amino acids. The DNA of the CDR3 is TGTGCCAGCACCCGACAGGGTGGAGCCGGGGAGCTGTTTTTT. Residues: CASTRQGGAGELFF.

In its sample, this clone was seen once. The chain has TRBV5-6 and TRBJ2-1, with 7 positions matching TRBD1. The V gene end was trimmed by 3 bases and the J gene end by 1 base; junction bases not matched to a gene: 1. Germline V gene sequence: CDR1 SGHDT, CDR2 YYEEEE. The CDR3 runs to 14 residues. Written as DNA, the CDR3 is TGTGCCAGCAGCTCGACAGGGTCCTACAATGAGCAGTTCTTC. Translated, it gives CASSSTGSYNEQFF.

The chain links TRBV6-5 to TRBJ1-4; D may be TRBD1 (5 bases). The CDR3 has 15 residues. CDR1 is MNHEY, CDR2 SVGAGI, per germline. V was clipped by 5 bases and J by 3 bases, with 13 bases between them. CDR3 DNA: TGTGCCAGCAGTCCTACAGGCCTCGCTAATGAAAAACTGTTTTTT. It yields the protein CASSPTGLANEKLFF.

The genes are TRBV2 and TRBJ1-1, with TRBD1 as a possible D gene (5 bases). Trimming stripped 6 bases from V and 6 bases from J, with 11 bases between. Germline V lookup: CDR1 SNHLY, CDR2 FYNNEI. The CDR3 runs 12 residues. The CDR3 sequence: CASSPQASEAFF. The CDR3 DNA reads TGTGCCAGCAGCCCACAGGCGTCTGAAGCTTTCTTT. Complete variable domain (other parts from reference TRBV2 and TRBJ1-1): EPEVTQTPSHQVTQMGQEVILRCVPISNHLYFYWYRQILGQKVEFLVSFYNNEISEKSEIFDDQFSVERPDGSNFTLKIRSTKLEDSAMYFCASSPQASEAFFGQGTRLTVV.

The chain has TRBV2 and TRBJ1-2; TRBD1 is a possible D gene (6 bases). With 1 base removed from V and 8 bases from J, the gap between germline ends came to 14 bases. CDR3 size: 14 residues. Germline V gives CDR1 SNHLY, CDR2 FYNNEI. For the CDR3, the DNA is TGTGCCAGCAGTGAAGGATGGGGGCCGCGGGGCTACACCTTC. Protein product: CASSEGWGPRGYTF.

The V gene is TRBV19, the J gene TRBJ2-6, with D uncertain. Trimming removed 2 bases at V and 3 bases at J, with 11 bases between. Germline V gene data show CDR1 as LNHDA and CDR2 as SQIVND (reference sequence). The CDR3 has 16 residues. CDR3 in amino acids: CASSIIRVGGANVLTF. In DNA, the CDR3 is TGTGCCAGTAGTATAATCCGAGTCGGTGGGGCCAACGTCCTGACTTTC.

The rearrangement joins TRBV4-1 to TRBJ2-7; TRBD2 agrees at 9 bases. V shed 4 bases, J shed 2 bases, and the junction held 6 bases outside the gene matches. CDR1 MGHRA and CDR2 YSYEKL come from the germline V gene. CDR3 length: 15 residues. The CDR3 coding sequence is TGCGCCAGCAGCCCCAACGCGGGGGGGACCTACGAGCAGTACTTC. It yields the protein CASSPNAGGTYEQYF.

The V gene is TRBV5-6, the J gene TRBJ1-2; D is possibly TRBD1 (5 bases). CDR1 SGHDT and CDR2 YYEEEE come from the germline V gene. V lost 4 bases and J 6 bases, leaving 22 bases between the germline ends. The CDR3 is 16 amino acids. The DNA of the CDR3 is TGTGCCAGCAGCCTAATGGACAATTTAATTTCGAATGGCTACACCTTC. This codes for CASSLMDNLISNGYTF.

The V call is TRBV27, the J call TRBJ2-3, with D possibly being TRBD1 (6 bases). The CDR3 runs 15 residues. V lost 5 bases, J lost 11 bases, and 23 bases lay in between. Germline V gene data show CDR1 as MNHEY and CDR2 as SMNVEV (reference sequence). The CDR3 region is CASSTLRDTQIKQYF. CDR3 nucleotide sequence: TGTGCCAGCAGTACGCTCCGGGACACACAGATAAAGCAGTATTTT.

This clone has only one observation. The chain couples TRBV20-1 to TRBJ1-1; D call uncertain. CDR3 size: 11 residues. Trimming cost V 5 bases and J 4 bases, with 8 bases left between them. Germline V lookup: CDR1 DFQATT, CDR2 SNEGSKA (reference sequence). The CDR3 bases are TGCAGTGCTCCAGATTCCACTGAAGCTTTCTTT. It translates to CSAPDSTEAFF.

The genes are TRBV23-1 and TRBJ2-7; perhaps TRBD2 as D (6 bases). TRBV23-1 is annotated as an ORF whose role is uncertain. Trimming took 5 bases from V and 6 from J, leaving 11 bases between them. The CDR3 loop spans 12 amino acids. CDR3 amino acids: CASSGRDFEQYF. CDR3 in DNA: TGCGCCAGCAGTGGCAGGGACTTCGAGCAGTACTTC.

The chain recombines TRBV27 with TRBJ2-5; TRBD2 might be the D (6 bases). Trimming cost V 2 bases and J 0 bases, with 10 bases left between them. Per germline, CDR1 MNHEY and CDR2 SMNVEV (reference sequence). The CDR3 sequence is 15 residues long. The CDR3 sequence is CASSLQAGNQETQYF. The CDR3 nucleotides are TGTGCCAGCAGTTTACAGGCGGGAAACCAAGAGACCCAGTACTTC.

V and J are TRBV5-1 and TRBJ2-7; 10 nucleotides match TRBD1. J lost 5 bases, V lost 2 bases, and 7 bases had no gene match. There are 15 residues in the CDR3. Germline lookup yields CDR1 SGHRS and CDR2 YFSETQ. As DNA, the CDR3 is TGCGCCAGCAGCTTCTCGGGACAGGGGATAAACGAGCAGTACTTC. It yields the protein CASSFSGQGINEQYF.

The chain employs TRBV6-5 and TRBJ1-5, with D possibly being TRBD1 (6 bases). Trimming took 6 bases from V and 0 from J, leaving 12 bases between them. Per germline, CDR1 MNHEY and CDR2 SVGAGI. The CDR3 loop spans 15 amino acids. The CDR3 DNA sequence: TGTGCCAGCAGCCCGGACAGATATAGCAATCAGCCCCAGCATTTT. Amino acids: CASSPDRYSNQPQHF.

This chain uses TRBV5-4 with TRBJ2-1; unclear D gene. Trimming took 0 bases from V and 6 from J, leaving 4 bases between them. The CDR3 totals 12 residues. The V gene's germline CDR1 is SGHNT and CDR2 YYREEE (reference sequence). CDR3 bases: TGTGCCAGCAGCTTGGGCGCCAATGAGCAGTTCTTC. It translates to CASSLGANEQFF.

The V call is TRBV18, the J call TRBJ1-2; D gene uncertain. Trimming cost V 6 bases and J 3 bases, with 8 bases left between them. The CDR3 consists of 12 residues. Germline V gives CDR1 KGHSH, CDR2 LQKENI. CDR3 region: CASSSRDYGYTF. CDR3 in DNA: TGTGCCAGCTCGAGCCGTGACTATGGCTACACCTTC.

Only a few counts were recorded for this clone. The gene calls are TRBV25-1 and TRBJ2-1; maybe TRBD2 (6 bases). Germline CDR1 reads MGHDK; CDR2 reads SYGVNS. V lost 6 bases, J lost 1 base, and 7 bases lay in between. CDR3 length: 13 amino acids. Here the CDR3 reads CASREGSYNEQFF. CDR3 DNA sequence: TGTGCCAGCAGGGAGGGATCCTACAATGAGCAGTTCTTC.

The chain couples TRBV6-6 to TRBJ1-5, with D possibly being TRBD1 (6 bases). This CDR3 has 16 amino acids. From germline, CDR1 is MNHNY and CDR2 SVGAGI (reference sequence). The ends were cut back, 6 bases at V and 0 bases at J, with 15 bases in the middle. The CDR3 is CASRSTGDYSNQPQHF. CDR3 DNA: TGTGCCAGCAGATCGACAGGAGACTATAGCAATCAGCCCCAGCATTTT.

The chain has TRBV7-2 and TRBJ2-7, with a possible D match to TRBD1 (5 bases). Trimming stripped 1 base from V and 0 bases from J, with 10 bases between. This CDR3 is built from 15 residues. CDR1 is SGHTA, CDR2 FQGNSA, per germline. CDR3 residues: CASSLVGQISYEQYF. The CDR3 nucleotides read TGTGCCAGCAGCTTAGTCGGACAAATCTCCTACGAGCAGTACTTC.

The V call is TRBV5-1, the J call TRBJ2-5, with 14 bases identical to TRBD2. Germline V gene sequence: CDR1 SGHRS, CDR2 YFSETQ. The CDR3 length is 18 residues. V trimming: 2 bases; J trimming: 2 bases; junction bases outside the gene matches: 8. The CDR3 DNA is TGCGCCAGCAGCTTAGGACTAGCGGGAGGACTCCTACAAGAGACCCAGTACTTC. Its protein product is CASSLGLAGGLLQETQYF.

A few counts support this clone. This sequence joins TRBV19 and TRBJ2-4; 8 bases align to TRBD2. J gave up 4 bases and V 4 bases, and 9 bases lay outside the gene matches. CDR1 and CDR2 (germline): LNHDA, SQIVND (reference sequence). The CDR3 is made up of 16 amino acids. The CDR3 DNA sequence: TGTGCCAGTAGTAACCTGTTAGCGGGGACTAAAAACATTCAGTACTTC. Its protein product is CASSNLLAGTKNIQYF.

V usage is TRBV19 and J usage is TRBJ1-2; 11 nucleotides line up with TRBD1. V was clipped by 6 bases and J by 3 bases; unmatched bases: 0. The CDR3 loop spans 13 amino acids. The germline CDR1 and CDR2 sequences are LNHDA and SQIVND (reference sequence). The CDR3 here is CASRDRGHYGYTF. The CDR3 DNA follows: TGTGCCAGTAGGGACAGGGGGCACTATGGCTACACCTTC.

The chain couples TRBV4-1 to TRBJ2-7, with 7 nucleotides matching TRBD1. CDR1 and CDR2 (germline): MGHRA, YSYEKL. This CDR3 has 18 residues. Trimming cost V 0 bases and J 4 bases; bases outside gene matches: 15. Here the CDR3 reads CASSQEPRGRGFAYEQYF. In nucleotides, the CDR3 is TGCGCCAGCAGCCAAGAGCCTAGAGGCAGGGGGTTCGCTTACGAGCAGTACTTC.